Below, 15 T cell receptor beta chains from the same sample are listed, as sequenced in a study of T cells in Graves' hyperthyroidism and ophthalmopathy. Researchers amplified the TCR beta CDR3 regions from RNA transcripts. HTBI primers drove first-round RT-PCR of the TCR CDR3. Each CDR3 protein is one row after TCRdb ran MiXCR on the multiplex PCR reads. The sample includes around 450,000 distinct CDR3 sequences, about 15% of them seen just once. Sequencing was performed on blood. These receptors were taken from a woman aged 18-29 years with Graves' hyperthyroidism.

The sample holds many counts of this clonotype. CDR3 residues: CASSPDPSGRPDTQYF. The DNA of the CDR3 is TGTGCCAGCAGTCCCGACCCTAGCGGGAGACCAGATACGCAGTATTTT. The rearrangement joins TRBV27 to TRBJ2-3; 10 bases agree with TRBD2. CDR1 and CDR2 (germline): MNHEY, SMNVEV (reference sequence). CDR3 size: 16 residues. Losses at the gene ends were 5 bases for V and 4 bases for J; bases not matched to a gene: 9.

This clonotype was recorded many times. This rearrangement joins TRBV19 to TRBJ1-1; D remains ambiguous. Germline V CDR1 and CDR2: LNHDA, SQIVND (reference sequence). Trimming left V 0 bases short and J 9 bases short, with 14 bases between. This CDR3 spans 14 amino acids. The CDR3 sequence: CASSIDYNTLQAFF. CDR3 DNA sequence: TGTGCCAGTAGTATAGACTACAACACCCTGCAAGCTTTCTTT.

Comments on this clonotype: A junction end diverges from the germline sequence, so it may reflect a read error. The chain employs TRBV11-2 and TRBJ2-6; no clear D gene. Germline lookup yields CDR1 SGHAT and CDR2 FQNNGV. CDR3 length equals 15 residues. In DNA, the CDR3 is TGTGCCAGCAGCTCCTGGATCTCTGGGGTCAACGTCCTGACTTTC. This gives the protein CASSSWISGVNVLTF.

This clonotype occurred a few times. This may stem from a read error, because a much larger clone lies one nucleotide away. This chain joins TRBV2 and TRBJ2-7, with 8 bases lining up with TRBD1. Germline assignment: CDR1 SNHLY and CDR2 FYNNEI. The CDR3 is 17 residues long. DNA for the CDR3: TGTGCCGGCAGTAAAGGACAGGGTAGAGGGGGCTCCTACGAGCAGTACTTC. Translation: CAGSKGQGRGGSYEQYF. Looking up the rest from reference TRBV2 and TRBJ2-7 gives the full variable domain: EPEVTQTPSHQVTQMGQEVILRCVPISNHLYFYWYRQILGQKVEFLVSFYNNEISEKSEIFDDQFSVERPDGSNFTLKIRSTKLEDSAMYFCAGSKGQGRGGSYEQYFGPGTRLTVT.

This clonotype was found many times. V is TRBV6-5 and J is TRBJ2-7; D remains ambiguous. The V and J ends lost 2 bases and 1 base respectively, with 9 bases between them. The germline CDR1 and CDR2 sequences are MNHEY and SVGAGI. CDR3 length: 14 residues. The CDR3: CASSYMGSSYEQYF. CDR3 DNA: TGTGCCAGCAGTTACATGGGGTCTTCCTACGAGCAGTACTTC.

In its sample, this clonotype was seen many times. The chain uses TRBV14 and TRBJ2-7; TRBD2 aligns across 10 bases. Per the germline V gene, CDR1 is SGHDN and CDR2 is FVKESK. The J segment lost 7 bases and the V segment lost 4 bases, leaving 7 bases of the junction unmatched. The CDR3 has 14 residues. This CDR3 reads CASSPFPSGGEQYF. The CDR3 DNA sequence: TGTGCCAGCAGCCCCTTCCCTAGCGGGGGTGAGCAGTACTTC.

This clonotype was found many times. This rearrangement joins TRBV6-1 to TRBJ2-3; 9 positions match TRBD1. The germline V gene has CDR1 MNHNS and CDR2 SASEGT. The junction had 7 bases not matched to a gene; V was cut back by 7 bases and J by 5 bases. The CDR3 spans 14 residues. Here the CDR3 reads CASINRGLGDTQYF. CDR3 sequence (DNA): TGTGCCAGCATTAACAGGGGGCTGGGAGATACGCAGTATTTT.

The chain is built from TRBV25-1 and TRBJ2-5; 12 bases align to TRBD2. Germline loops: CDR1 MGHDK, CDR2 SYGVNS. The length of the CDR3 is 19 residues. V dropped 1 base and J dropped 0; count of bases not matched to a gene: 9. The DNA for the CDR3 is TGTGCCAGCAGTGAATGGGGCCTAGCGGGAGGGACGTACCAAGAGACCCAGTACTTC. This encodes CASSEWGLAGGTYQETQYF.

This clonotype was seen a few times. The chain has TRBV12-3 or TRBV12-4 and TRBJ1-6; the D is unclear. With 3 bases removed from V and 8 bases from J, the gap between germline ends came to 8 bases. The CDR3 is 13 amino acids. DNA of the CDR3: TGTGCCAGCAGTTTTGGTGTGGATTCACCCCTCCACTTT. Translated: CASSFGVDSPLHF.

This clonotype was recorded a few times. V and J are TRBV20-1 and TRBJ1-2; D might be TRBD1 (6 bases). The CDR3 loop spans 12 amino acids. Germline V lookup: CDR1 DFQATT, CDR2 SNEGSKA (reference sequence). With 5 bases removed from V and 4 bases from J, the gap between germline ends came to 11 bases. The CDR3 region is CSAAQGTYGYTF. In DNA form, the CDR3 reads TGCAGTGCTGCCCAGGGGACCTATGGCTACACCTTC.

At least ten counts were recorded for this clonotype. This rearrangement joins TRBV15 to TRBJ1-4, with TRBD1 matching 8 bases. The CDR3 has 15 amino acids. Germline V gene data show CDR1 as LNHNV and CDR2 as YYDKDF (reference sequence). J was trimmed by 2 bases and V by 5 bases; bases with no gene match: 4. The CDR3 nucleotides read TGTGCCACCAGCTTTCGGACAGGGACTAATGAAAAACTGTTTTTT. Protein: CATSFRTGTNEKLFF.

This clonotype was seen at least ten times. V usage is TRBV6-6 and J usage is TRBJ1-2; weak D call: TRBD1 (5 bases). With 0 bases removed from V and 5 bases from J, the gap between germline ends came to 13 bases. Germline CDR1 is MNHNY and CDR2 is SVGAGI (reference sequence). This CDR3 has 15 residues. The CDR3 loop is CASSYSSGRAYGYTF. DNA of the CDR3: TGTGCCAGCAGTTACTCTTCGGGCAGGGCATATGGCTACACCTTC.

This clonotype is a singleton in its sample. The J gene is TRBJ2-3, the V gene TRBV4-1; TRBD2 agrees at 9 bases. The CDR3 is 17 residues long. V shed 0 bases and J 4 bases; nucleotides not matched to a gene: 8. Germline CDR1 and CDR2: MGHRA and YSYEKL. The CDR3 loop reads CASSQDGLSGSSDTQYF. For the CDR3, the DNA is TGCGCCAGCAGCCAAGACGGGCTTAGCGGGAGCTCAGATACGCAGTATTTT.

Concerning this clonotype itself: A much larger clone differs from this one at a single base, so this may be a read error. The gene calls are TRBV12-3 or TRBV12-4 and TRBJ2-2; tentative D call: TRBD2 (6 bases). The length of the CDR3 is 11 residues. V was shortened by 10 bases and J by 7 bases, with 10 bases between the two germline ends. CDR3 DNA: TGTGCCACCCAGCGGGTCGGGGAGCTGTTTTTT. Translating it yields CATQRVGELFF.

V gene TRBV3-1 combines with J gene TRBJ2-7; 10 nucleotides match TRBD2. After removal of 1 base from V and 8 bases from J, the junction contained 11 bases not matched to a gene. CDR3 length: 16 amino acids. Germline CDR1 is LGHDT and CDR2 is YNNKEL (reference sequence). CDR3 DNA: TGTGCCAGCAGCCAAGGCCTCCCCGGGACTAGCGTGAAGCAGTACTTC. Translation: CASSQGLPGTSVKQYF.